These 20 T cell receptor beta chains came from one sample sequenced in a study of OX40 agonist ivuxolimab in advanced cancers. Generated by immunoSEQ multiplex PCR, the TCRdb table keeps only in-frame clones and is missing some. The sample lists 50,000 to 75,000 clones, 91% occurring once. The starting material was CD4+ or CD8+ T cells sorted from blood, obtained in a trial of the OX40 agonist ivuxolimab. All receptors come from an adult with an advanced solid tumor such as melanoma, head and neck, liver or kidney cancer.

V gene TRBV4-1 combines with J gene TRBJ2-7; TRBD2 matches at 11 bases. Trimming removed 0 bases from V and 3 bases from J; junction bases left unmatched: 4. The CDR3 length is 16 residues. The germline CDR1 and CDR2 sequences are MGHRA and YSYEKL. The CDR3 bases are TGCGCCAGCAGCCAAGATAATCTAGCGGGGGGCTACGAGCAGTACTTC. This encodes CASSQDNLAGGYEQYF.

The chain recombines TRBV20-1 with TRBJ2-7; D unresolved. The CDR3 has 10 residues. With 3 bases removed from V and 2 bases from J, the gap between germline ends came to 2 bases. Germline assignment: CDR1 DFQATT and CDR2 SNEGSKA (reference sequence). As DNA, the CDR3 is TGCAGTGCTAGGGCCTACGAGCAGTACTTC. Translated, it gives CSARAYEQYF.

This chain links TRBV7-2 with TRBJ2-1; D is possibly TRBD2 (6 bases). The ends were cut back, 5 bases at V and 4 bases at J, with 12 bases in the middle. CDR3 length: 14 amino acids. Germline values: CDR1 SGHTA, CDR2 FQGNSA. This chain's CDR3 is CASSPLAPYNEQFF. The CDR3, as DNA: TGTGCCAGCAGCCCCCTAGCGCCGTACAATGAGCAGTTCTTC.

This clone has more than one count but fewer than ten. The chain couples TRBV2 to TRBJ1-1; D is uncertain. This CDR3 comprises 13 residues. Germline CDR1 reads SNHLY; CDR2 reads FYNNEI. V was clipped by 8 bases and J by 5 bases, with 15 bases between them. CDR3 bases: TGTGCCAGCTCCCGCCCCGGGGTGACTGAAGCTTTCTTT. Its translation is CASSRPGVTEAFF. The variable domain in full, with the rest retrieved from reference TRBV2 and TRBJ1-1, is EPEVTQTPSHQVTQMGQEVILRCVPISNHLYFYWYRQILGQKVEFLVSFYNNEISEKSEIFDDQFSVERPDGSNFTLKIRSTKLEDSAMYFCASSRPGVTEAFFGQGTRLTVV.

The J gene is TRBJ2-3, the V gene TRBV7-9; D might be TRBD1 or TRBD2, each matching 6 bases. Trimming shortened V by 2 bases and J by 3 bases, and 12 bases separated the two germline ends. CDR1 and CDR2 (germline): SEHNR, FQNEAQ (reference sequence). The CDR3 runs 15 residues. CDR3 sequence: CASSLSGGTTDTQYF. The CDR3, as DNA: TGTGCCAGCAGCTTATCCGGGGGCACAACAGATACGCAGTATTTT.

Here the CDR3 reads CASSYRSVNTEAFF. In DNA, the CDR3 is TGTGCCAGCAGTTATAGGTCGGTGAACACTGAAGCTTTCTTT. The chain is built from TRBV27 and TRBJ1-1; no firm D call. CDR3 length: 14 amino acids. Germline lookup yields CDR1 MNHEY and CDR2 SMNVEV (reference sequence). Trimming shortened V by 4 bases and J by 0 bases, and 9 bases separated the two germline ends.

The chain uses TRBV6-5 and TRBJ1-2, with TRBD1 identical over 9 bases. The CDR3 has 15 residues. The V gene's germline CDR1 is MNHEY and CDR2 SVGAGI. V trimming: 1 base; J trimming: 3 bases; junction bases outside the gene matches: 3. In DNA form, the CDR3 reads TGTGCCAGCAGTTACTGGGGACAGGGTGACTATGGCTACACCTTC. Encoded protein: CASSYWGQGDYGYTF.

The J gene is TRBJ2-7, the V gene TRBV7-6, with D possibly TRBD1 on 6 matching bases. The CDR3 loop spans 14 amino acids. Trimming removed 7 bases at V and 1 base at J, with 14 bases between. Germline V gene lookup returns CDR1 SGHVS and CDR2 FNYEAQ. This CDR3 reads CASTTGRGSYEQYF. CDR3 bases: TGTGCCAGCACCACAGGGAGAGGATCCTACGAGCAGTACTTC.

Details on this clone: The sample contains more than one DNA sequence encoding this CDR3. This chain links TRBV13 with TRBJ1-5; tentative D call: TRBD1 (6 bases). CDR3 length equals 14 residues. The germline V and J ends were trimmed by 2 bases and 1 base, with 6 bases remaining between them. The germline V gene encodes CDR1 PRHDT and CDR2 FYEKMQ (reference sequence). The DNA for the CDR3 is TGTGCCAGCAGCTTAAGGGGGAGCAATCAGCCCCAGCATTTT. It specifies CASSLRGSNQPQHF.

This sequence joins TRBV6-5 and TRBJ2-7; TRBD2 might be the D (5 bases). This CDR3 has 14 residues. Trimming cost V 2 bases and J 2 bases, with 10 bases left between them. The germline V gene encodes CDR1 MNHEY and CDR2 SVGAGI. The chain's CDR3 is CASSYNDGAYEQYF. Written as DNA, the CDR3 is TGTGCCAGCAGTTACAATGACGGGGCCTACGAGCAGTACTTC.

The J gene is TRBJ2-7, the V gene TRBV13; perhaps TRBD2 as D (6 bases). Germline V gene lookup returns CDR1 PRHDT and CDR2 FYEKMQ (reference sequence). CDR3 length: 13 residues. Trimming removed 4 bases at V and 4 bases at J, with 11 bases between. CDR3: CASSWGLGYEQYF. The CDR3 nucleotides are TGTGCCAGCAGCTGGGGACTCGGGTACGAGCAGTACTTC.

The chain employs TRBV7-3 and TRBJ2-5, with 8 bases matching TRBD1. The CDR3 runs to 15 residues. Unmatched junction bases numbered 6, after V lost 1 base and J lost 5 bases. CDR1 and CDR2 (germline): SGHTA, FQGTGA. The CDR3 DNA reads TGTGCCAGCAGCTTAATGTCAGGGGGCTGGGAGACCCAGTACTTC. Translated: CASSLMSGGWETQYF.

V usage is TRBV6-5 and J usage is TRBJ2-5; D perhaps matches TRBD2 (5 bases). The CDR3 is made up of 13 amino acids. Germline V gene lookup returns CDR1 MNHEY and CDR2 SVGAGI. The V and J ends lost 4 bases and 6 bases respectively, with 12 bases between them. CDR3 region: CASSFGRRKTQYF. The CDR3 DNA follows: TGTGCCAGCAGTTTCGGGCGGAGGAAGACCCAGTACTTC.

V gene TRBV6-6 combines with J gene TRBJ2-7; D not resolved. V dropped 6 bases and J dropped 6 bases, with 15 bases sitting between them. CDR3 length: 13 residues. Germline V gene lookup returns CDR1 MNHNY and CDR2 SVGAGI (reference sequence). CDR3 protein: CASSVALSVEQYF. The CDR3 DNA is TGTGCCAGCAGCGTGGCCCTCAGCGTCGAGCAGTACTTC.

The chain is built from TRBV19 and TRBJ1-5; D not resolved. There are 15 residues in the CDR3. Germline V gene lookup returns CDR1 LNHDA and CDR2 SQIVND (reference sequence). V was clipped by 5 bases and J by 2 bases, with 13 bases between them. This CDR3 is CASSEITGGNQPQHF. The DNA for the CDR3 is TGTGCCAGTAGTGAGATAACCGGGGGCAATCAGCCCCAGCATTTT.

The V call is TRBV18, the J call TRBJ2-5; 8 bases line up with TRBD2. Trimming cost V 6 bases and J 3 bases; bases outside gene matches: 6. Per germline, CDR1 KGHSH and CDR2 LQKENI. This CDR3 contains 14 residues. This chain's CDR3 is CASSLGAGEETQYF. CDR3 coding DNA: TGTGCCAGCTCCCTTGGAGCGGGGGAAGAGACCCAGTACTTC. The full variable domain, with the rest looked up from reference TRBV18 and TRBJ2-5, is NAGVMQNPRHLVRRRGQEARLRCSPMKGHSHVYWYRQLPEEGLKFMVYLQKENIIDESGMPKERFSAEFPKEGPSILRIQQVVRGDSAAYFCASSLGAGEETQYFGPGTRLLVL.

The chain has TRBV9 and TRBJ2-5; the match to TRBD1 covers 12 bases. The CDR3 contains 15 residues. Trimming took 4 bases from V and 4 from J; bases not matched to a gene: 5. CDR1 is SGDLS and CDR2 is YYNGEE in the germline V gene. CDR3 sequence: CASSPGTGGVETQYF. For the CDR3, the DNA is TGTGCCAGCAGCCCCGGGACAGGGGGCGTAGAGACCCAGTACTTC.

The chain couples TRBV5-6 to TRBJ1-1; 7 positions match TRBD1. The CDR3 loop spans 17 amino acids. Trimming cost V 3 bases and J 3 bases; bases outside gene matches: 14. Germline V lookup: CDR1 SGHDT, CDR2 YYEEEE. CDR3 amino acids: CASSSPDRDPVYTEAFF. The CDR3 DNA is TGTGCCAGCAGCTCCCCAGACAGGGACCCAGTGTACACTGAAGCTTTCTTT.

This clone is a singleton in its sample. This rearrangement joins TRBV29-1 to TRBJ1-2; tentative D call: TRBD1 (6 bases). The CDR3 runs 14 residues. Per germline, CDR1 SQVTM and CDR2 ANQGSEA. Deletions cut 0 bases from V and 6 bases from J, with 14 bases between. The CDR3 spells CSVEDSGGEHGYTF. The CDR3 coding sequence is TGCAGCGTTGAAGATTCCGGGGGCGAACATGGCTACACCTTC.

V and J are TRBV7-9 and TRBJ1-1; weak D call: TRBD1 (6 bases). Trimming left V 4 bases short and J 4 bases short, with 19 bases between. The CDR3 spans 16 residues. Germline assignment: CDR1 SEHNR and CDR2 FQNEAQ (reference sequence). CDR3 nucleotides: TGTGCCAGCAGCTCCCCATCGGGGGGGCTGGGCACTGAAGCTTTCTTT. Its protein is CASSSPSGGLGTEAFF.